This section outlines one TCR beta chain sequence together with its context. Just one base apart from a much larger clone, this may be a read error. The sample originates from a study of identical twins. Germline V gene sequence: CDR1 SGHRS, CDR2 YFSETQ. The CDR3 extends over 14 amino acids. MiXCR, applied by TCRdb to the 5' RACE reads, yields one record per CDR3 protein. This table has over 500,000 distinct CDR3 sequences, roughly a fifth appearing once. The same data also went into a second study, on T cells expressing NK-cell markers.

This rearrangement joins TRBV5-1 to TRBJ2-7; D is uncertain. The TCR sequence derives from a woman younger than 35 in good health. Material: CD4+ T cells sorted from blood. CDR3 protein: CASGLEGRGYEQYF. As DNA, the CDR3 is TGCGCCAGCGGCTTGGAAGGAAGAGGCTACGAGCAGTACTTC.